This TCR beta chain was found in a study of T cells after yellow fever vaccination. Across the study: Fractions with few cells were prepared using SMART-Seq v4 Ultra Low Input.

The TCR cDNA carried a universal primer site and UMIs from 5'RACE template switching. TCRdb processed the 5' RACE reads anew with MiXCR; each CDR3 protein has one entry. The sample yields some 290,000 distinct CDR3 sequences, about 10% seen once. This clonotype was recorded a few times. As yet, its antigen is unknown. General observations from the study: The secondary response was weaker, and its peak arrived faster, on day 5 versus 15. Post-booster repertoires contained most primary-vaccination clones again (approximately 95% CD4, less than 90% CD8).

This clonotype was obtained from a man younger than 35 who received the YFV17D yellow fever vaccine. Sequenced here: CD4+ T cells sorted from PBMCs, sampled 45 days after the yellow fever booster vaccination.

The CDR3 DNA reads as TGCGCCAGCAGCTCCCGGGACAGCTACTCTGGGGCCAACGTCCTGACTTTC. Amino acid sequence: CASSSRDSYSGANVLTF. The rearrangement joins TRBV5-1 to TRBJ2-6; 7 bases map to TRBD1. The CDR3 totals 17 residues. Germline values: CDR1 SGHRS, CDR2 YFSETQ. V lost 3 bases, J lost 0 bases, and 6 bases stayed unmatched.